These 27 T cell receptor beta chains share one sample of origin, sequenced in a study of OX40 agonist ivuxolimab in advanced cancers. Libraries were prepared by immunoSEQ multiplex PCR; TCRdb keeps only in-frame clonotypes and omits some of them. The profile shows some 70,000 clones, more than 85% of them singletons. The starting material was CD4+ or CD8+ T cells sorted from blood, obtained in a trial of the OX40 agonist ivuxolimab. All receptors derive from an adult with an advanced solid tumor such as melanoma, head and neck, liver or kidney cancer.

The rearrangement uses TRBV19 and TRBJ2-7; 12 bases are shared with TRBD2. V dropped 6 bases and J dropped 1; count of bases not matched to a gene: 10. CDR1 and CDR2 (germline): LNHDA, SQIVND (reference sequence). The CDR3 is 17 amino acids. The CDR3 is CASSSGSGLAGSYEQYF. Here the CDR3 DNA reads TGTGCCAGTAGCTCCGGATCCGGACTAGCGGGGTCCTACGAGCAGTACTTC.

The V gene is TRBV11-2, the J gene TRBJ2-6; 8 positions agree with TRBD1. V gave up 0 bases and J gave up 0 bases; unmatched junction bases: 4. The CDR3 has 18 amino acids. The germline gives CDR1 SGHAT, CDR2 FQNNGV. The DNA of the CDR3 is TGTGCCAGCAGCTTAGAGCAGGGGGCCTTCTCTGGGGCCAACGTCCTGACTTTC. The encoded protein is CASSLEQGAFSGANVLTF. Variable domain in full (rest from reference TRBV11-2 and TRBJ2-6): EAGVAQSPRYKIIEKRQSVAFWCNPISGHATLYWYQQILGQGPKLLIQFQNNGVVDDSQLPKDRFSAERLKGVDSTLKIQPAKLEDSAVYLCASSLEQGAFSGANVLTFGAGSRLTVL.

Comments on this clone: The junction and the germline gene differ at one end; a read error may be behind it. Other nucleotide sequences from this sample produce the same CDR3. The CDR3 DNA reads TGCGCCAGCAGCCGACAGGGATACGAGCAGTACTTC. Protein sequence: CASSRQGYEQYF. The chain has TRBV7-2 and TRBJ2-7; 7 nucleotides align to TRBD1. CDR3 length equals 12 residues. The germline V gene encodes CDR1 SGHTA and CDR2 FQGNSA.

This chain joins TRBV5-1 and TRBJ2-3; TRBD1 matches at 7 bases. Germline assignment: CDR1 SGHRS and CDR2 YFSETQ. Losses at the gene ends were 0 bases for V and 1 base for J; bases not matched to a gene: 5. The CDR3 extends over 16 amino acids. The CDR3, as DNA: TGCGCCAGCAGCTTGGCACCCGGGACAGGCACAGATACGCAGTATTTT. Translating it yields CASSLAPGTGTDTQYF.

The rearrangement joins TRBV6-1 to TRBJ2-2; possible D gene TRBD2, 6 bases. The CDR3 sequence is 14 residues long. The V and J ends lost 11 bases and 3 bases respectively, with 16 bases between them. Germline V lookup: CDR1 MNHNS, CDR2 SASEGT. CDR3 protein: CAVRTGAYTGELFF. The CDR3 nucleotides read TGTGCCGTTAGGACGGGAGCGTACACCGGGGAGCTGTTTTTT.

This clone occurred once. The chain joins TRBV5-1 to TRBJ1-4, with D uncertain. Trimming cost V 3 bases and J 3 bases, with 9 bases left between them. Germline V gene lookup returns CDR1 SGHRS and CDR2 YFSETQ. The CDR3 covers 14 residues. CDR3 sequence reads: CASSYGEPNEKLFF. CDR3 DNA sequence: TGCGCCAGCAGCTACGGGGAACCTAATGAAAAACTGTTTTTT.

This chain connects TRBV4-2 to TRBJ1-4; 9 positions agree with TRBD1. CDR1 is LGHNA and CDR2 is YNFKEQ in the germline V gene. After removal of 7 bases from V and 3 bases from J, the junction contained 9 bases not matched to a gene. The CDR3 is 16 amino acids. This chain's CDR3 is CASTKDRDRANEKLFF. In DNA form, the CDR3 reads TGTGCCAGCACCAAGGACAGGGACAGGGCTAATGAAAAACTGTTTTTT.

The CDR3 sequence: CASVRGNSYNEQFF. The DNA for the CDR3 is TGTGCCAGTGTTAGGGGGAACTCCTACAATGAGCAGTTCTTC. This chain links TRBV19 with TRBJ2-1; the D gene is possibly TRBD1 (6 bases). There are 14 residues in the CDR3. The germline V and J ends were trimmed by 8 bases and 0 bases, with 11 bases remaining between them. Per the germline V gene, CDR1 is LNHDA and CDR2 is SQIVND (reference sequence). The whole variable domain, remainder taken from reference TRBV19 and TRBJ2-1, is DGGITQSPKYLFRKEGQNVTLSCEQNLNHDAMYWYRQDPGQGLRLIYYSQIVNDFQKGDIAEGYSVSREKKESFPLTVTSAQKNPTAFYLCASVRGNSYNEQFFGPGTRLTVL.

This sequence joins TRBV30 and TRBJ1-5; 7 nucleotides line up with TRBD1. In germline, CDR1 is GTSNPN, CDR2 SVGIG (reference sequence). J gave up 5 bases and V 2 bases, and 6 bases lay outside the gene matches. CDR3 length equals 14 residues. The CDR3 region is CAWSTDRRDQPQHF. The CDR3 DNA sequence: TGTGCCTGGAGTACGGACAGGAGGGATCAGCCCCAGCATTTT.

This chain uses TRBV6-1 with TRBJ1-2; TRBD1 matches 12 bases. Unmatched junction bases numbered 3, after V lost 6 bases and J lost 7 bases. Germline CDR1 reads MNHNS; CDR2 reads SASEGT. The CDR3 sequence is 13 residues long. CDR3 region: CASRGQGAGGYTF. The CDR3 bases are TGTGCCAGCAGGGGACAGGGGGCTGGTGGCTACACCTTC.

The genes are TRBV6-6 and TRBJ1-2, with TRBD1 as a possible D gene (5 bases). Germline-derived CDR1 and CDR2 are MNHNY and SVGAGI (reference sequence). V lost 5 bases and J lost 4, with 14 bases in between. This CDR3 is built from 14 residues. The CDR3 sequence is CASSTGTGIYGYTF. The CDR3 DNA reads TGTGCCAGCAGTACCGGGACGGGGATCTATGGCTACACCTTC.

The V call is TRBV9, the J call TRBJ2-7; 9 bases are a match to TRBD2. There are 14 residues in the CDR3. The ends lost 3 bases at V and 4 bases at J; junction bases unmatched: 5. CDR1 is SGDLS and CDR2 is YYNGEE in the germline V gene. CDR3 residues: CASSGGSGSYEQYF. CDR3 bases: TGTGCCAGCAGCGGGGGTAGCGGGAGTTACGAGCAGTACTTC.

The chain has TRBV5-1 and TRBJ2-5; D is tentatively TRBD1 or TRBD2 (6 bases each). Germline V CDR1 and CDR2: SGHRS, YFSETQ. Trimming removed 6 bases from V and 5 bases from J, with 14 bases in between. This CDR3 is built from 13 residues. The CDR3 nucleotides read TGCGCCAGCAATCCGGGGGCAGTGGAGACCCAGTACTTC. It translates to CASNPGAVETQYF.

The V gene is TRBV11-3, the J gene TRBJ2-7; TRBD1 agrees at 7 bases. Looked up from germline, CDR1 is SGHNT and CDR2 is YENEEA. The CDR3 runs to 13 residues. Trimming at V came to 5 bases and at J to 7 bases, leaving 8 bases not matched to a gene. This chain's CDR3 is CASSRDRVGEQYF. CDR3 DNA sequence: TGTGCCAGCAGCCGCGACAGGGTTGGAGAGCAGTACTTC.

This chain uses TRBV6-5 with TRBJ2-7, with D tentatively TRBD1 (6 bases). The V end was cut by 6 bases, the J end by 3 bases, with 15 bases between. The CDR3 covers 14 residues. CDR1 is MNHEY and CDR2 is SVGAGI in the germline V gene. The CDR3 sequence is CASSSNDRSYEQYF. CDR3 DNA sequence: TGTGCCAGCAGCAGTAACGACAGGAGCTACGAGCAGTACTTC.

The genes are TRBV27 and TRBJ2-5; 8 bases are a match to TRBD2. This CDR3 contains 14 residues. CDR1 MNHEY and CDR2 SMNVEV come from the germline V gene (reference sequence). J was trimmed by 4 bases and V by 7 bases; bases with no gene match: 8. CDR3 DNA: TGTGCCAGCATTCTAAACGGGAGGGCAGAGACCCAGTACTTC. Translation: CASILNGRAETQYF.

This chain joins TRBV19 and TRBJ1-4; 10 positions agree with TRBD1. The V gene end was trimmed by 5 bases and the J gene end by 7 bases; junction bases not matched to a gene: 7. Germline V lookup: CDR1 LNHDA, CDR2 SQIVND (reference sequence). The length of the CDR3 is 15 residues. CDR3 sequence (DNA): TGTGCCAGTAGTGCGACAGGGGGCTGGGCTGAAAAACTGTTTTTT. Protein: CASSATGGWAEKLFF.

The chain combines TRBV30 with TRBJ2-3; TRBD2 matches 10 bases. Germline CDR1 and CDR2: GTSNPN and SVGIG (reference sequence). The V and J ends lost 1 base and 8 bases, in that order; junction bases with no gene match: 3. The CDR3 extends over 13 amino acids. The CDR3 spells CAWSGTSGTTQYF. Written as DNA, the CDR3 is TGTGCCTGGAGTGGAACTAGCGGGACTACGCAGTATTTT.

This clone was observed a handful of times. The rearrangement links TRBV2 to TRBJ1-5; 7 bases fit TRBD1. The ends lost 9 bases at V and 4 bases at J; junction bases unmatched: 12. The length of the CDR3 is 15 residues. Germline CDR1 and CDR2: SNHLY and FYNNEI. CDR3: CASRRQGGSNQPQHF. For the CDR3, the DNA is TGTGCCAGTAGAAGACAGGGAGGGTCGAATCAGCCCCAGCATTTT.

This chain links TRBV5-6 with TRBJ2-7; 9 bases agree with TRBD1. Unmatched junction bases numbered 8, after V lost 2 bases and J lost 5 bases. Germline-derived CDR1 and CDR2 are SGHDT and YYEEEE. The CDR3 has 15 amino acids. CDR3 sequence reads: CASSFPGTGNHEQYF. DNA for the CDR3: TGTGCCAGCAGCTTCCCCGGGACAGGGAACCACGAGCAGTACTTC.

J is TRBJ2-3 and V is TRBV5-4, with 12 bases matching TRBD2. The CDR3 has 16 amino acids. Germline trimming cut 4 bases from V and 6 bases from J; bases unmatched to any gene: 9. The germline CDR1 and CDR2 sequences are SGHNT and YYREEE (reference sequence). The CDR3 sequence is CASSPQTSGGDDTQYF. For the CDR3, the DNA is TGTGCCAGCAGCCCACAGACTAGCGGGGGAGACGATACGCAGTATTTT.

CDR3 region: CASSSTDTQYF. In DNA form, the CDR3 reads TGTGCCAGCTCATCCACAGATACGCAGTATTTT. The chain links TRBV18 to TRBJ2-3, with D unclear. The CDR3 has 11 amino acids. V lost 5 bases and J 2 bases, leaving 2 bases between the germline ends. Germline V gene sequence: CDR1 KGHSH, CDR2 LQKENI.

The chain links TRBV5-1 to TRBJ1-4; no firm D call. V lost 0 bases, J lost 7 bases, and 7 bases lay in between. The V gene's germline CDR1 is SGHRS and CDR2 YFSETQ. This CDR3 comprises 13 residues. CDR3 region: CASSLGYGEKLFF. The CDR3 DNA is TGCGCCAGCAGCTTGGGATACGGTGAAAAACTGTTTTTT.

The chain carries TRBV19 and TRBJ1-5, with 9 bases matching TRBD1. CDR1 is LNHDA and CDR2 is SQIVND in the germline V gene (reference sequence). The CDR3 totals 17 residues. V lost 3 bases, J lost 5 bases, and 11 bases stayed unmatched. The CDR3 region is CASSMEDRGSSDQPQHF. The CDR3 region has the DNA TGTGCCAGTAGTATGGAGGACAGGGGTTCGTCAGATCAGCCCCAGCATTTT.

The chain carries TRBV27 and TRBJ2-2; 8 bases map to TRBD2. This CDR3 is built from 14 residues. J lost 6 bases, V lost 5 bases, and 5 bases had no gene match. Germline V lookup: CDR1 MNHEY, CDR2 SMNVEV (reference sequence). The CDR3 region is CASSPGLAAGELFF. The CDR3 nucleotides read TGTGCCAGCAGTCCCGGACTAGCTGCCGGGGAGCTGTTTTTT.

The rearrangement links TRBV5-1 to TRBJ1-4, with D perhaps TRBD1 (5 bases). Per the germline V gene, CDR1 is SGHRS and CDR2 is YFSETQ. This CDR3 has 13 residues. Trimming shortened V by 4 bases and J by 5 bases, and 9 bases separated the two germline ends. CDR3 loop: CASSRRGNEKLFF. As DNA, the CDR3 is TGCGCCAGCAGCCGAAGGGGAAATGAAAAACTGTTTTTT.

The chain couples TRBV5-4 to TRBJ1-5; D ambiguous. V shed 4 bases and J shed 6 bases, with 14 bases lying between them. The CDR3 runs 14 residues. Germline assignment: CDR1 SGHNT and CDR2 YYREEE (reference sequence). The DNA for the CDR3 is TGTGCCAGCAGCCAGGACGGTCCAGGTCAGCCCCAGCATTTT. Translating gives CASSQDGPGQPQHF.